Sequencing of this T cell receptor beta chain was carried out in a study of regulatory T cells in long-lasting Graves disease. Background on the study: Graves' patients, diagnosed recently, had received antithyroid drugs under 3 months. Whole-study findings and limits: TRBV28, TRBJ1-2 and TRBJ2-5 emerged as the favored segments in persistent disease. Not thyroid tissue but only peripheral blood was studied.

Time point specified: newly diagnosed GD, antithyroid drugs for less than 3 months. Following extraction of RNA from PBMCs, that RNA was used to make the TCR library. The germline V gene has CDR1 SQVTM and CDR2 ANQGSEA. V lost 6 bases, J lost 2 bases, and 17 bases lay in between. The CDR3 has 14 amino acids. This clonotype was recorded many times. Its antigen is not known. Libraries of TCR beta came from iRepertoire HTBI primers plus Arm-PCR of CDR3 regions. One entry per CDR3 protein, called by TCRdb with MiXCR from the multiplex PCR reads. The sample consists of a few hundred thousand distinct CDR3 sequences, over 15% of them appearing once. This sample also belongs to another study, concerning T cells in Graves' hyperthyroidism and ophthalmopathy. That report adds: The blood repertoire included most of the expanded thyroid clonotypes above 0.001.

The TCR comes from a woman aged 18-30 years with Graves disease. The sample in question was peripheral blood mononuclear cells (PBMCs), obtained at new diagnosis, from a patient treated with antithyroid drugs. The chain carries TRBV29-1 and TRBJ2-7, with D perhaps matching TRBD1 or TRBD2 (5 bases each). CDR3 DNA sequence: TGCAGCGTCGAGGGGATTAGTGGGCCCTACGAGCAGTACTTC. This codes for CSVEGISGPYEQYF.